This paragraph covers one TCR beta chain sequence. What it recognizes is unknown. This entry comes from a study of cytomegalovirus exposure and HLA in healthy donors. Study at large: Inside one of the first data releases sat about 91 million unique TCRs taken from HLA-typed donors.

CDR1 and CDR2 from the germline V gene are MNHGY and SVAAGI. The CDR3 sequence is 16 residues long. The V gene lost 5 bases and the J gene lost 3 bases, with 16 bases spanning the gap. PCR employed 60 Vbeta and 13 Jbeta primers. Profiled with immunoSEQ multiplex PCR; TCRdb holds only in-frame clones, not every one. Of 150,000 to 200,000 clones in the sample, approximately 76% were seen once. The study, taken as a whole, reports: There were three CMV-associated chains whose specificity for CMV antigens was confirmed in vitro. TCR beta sequences reportedly predicted most subjects' HLA-A and HLA-B alleles accurately. The authors later linked a missense DCLRE1C variant to TCR beta V- and J-gene trimming.

Sequenced material: PBMCs. The J gene is TRBJ2-2, the V gene TRBV6-9, with D perhaps matching TRBD2 (5 bases). This clonotype was obtained from a man aged 55 to 69 in good health and CMV-seronegative. The CDR3 DNA sequence: TGTGCCAGCAGTCACCACCCAGCGGCATACACCGGGGAGCTGTTTTTT. It encodes CASSHHPAAYTGELFF.